Each of the 23 T cell receptor beta chains below was sequenced from the same sample in a study of radiotherapy plus CTLA-4 blockade in lung cancer. Sequencing was performed with immunoSEQ multiplex PCR; in TCRdb, only in-frame clones are kept and a portion is missing. Here the sample spans roughly 66,000 clones, around 81% being singletons. Sequencing was performed on peripheral blood, taken from a patient treated with radiotherapy plus ipilimumab. The receptor source for this set is a human donor with non-small cell lung cancer who had a partial response to radiotherapy plus ipilimumab.

Notes on this clone: At one end the junction does not follow the germline gene, possibly because of a read error. The genes are TRBV5-1 and TRBJ2-3; weak D call: TRBD2 (5 bases). The germline CDR1 and CDR2 sequences are SGHRS and YFSETQ. This CDR3 has 12 residues. CDR3 coding DNA: TGCGCCAGCAGCTTGGCCGGGGAAGCGCGGCATTTT. Protein: CASSLAGEARHF.

This chain joins TRBV28 and TRBJ2-7; D is possibly TRBD1 (6 bases). V was shortened by 5 bases and J by 2 bases, with 13 bases between the two germline ends. CDR3 length equals 14 residues. CDR1 is MDHEN and CDR2 is SYDVKM in the germline V gene. The CDR3 here is CASSLQGPPYEQYF. DNA for the CDR3: TGTGCCAGCAGTCTACAGGGCCCACCCTACGAGCAGTACTTC.

This chain joins TRBV6-1 and TRBJ1-5; 11 nucleotides line up with TRBD1. Germline-derived CDR1 and CDR2 are MNHNS and SASEGT. CDR3 length: 13 amino acids. V lost 8 bases to trimming and J lost 6 bases; unmatched junction nucleotides: 3. The CDR3 is CASGDRGSQPQHF. The CDR3, as DNA: TGTGCCAGCGGGGACAGGGGGAGTCAGCCCCAGCATTTT.

The V gene is TRBV11-2, the J gene TRBJ2-7; D remains unclear. V was cut by 5 bases and J by 3 bases, with 14 bases left in between. The CDR3 extends over 14 amino acids. Per the germline V gene, CDR1 is SGHAT and CDR2 is FQNNGV. This CDR3 is CASSEAGFFYEQYF. The CDR3 DNA follows: TGTGCCAGCAGCGAGGCCGGGTTCTTCTACGAGCAGTACTTC. The variable domain in full, completed from reference TRBV11-2 and TRBJ2-7, reads EAGVAQSPRYKIIEKRQSVAFWCNPISGHATLYWYQQILGQGPKLLIQFQNNGVVDDSQLPKDRFSAERLKGVDSTLKIQPAKLEDSAVYLCASSEAGFFYEQYFGPGTRLTVT.

The chain has TRBV4-1 and TRBJ1-1; D is uncertain. This CDR3 spans 14 amino acids. The germline V gene encodes CDR1 MGHRA and CDR2 YSYEKL. V was trimmed by 1 base and J by 0 bases, leaving 6 bases between them. CDR3 bases: TGCGCCAGCAGCCAAGGGCAGATGAACACTGAAGCTTTCTTT. It specifies CASSQGQMNTEAFF.

The CDR3 loop reads CASSAGQGAFTGELFF. The CDR3, as DNA: TGTGCCAGCAGTGCCGGACAGGGGGCGTTCACCGGGGAGCTGTTTTTT. J is TRBJ2-2 and V is TRBV6-1; 11 bases are a match to TRBD1. CDR1 MNHNS and CDR2 SASEGT come from the germline V gene. The CDR3 totals 16 residues. Trimming removed 4 bases from V and 4 bases from J; junction bases left unmatched: 5.

This clone was found a few times. The chain has TRBV21-1 and TRBJ2-1; the tabulated D call, TRBD2, remains unverified against the DNA. TRBV21-1 is given as a pseudogene. The CDR3 is 16 residues long. The CDR3 spells CASSKGLAGGPGEQFF. The CDR3 DNA is TGTGCCAGCAGCAAAGGACTAGCGGGAGGGCCGGGTGAGCAGTTCTTC.

The chain recombines TRBV28 with TRBJ2-1; D unclear. The V and J ends lost 5 bases and 8 bases respectively, with 16 bases between them. This CDR3 comprises 14 residues. In germline, CDR1 is MDHEN, CDR2 SYDVKM. The CDR3 loop reads CASSTILEAYEQFF. The CDR3 nucleotides are TGTGCCAGCAGTACTATTTTAGAGGCCTATGAGCAGTTCTTC.

The chain couples TRBV21-1 to TRBJ1-5; the table's D call TRBD1 went unverified against the DNA. TRBV21-1 is an annotated pseudogene. The CDR3 runs to 19 residues. The CDR3: CASSKFPGQGASGNQPQHF. The CDR3 DNA is TGTGCCAGCAGCAAATTCCCGGGACAGGGGGCTAGTGGCAATCAGCCCCAGCATTTT.

This sequence joins TRBV27 and TRBJ2-5; 10 bases align to TRBD1. The CDR3 spans 15 residues. Germline loops: CDR1 MNHEY, CDR2 SMNVEV (reference sequence). V shed 6 bases, J shed 5 bases, and the junction held 9 bases outside the gene matches. The CDR3 nucleotides are TGTGCCAGCAGCCCCAGACAGGGGGCTTATGAGACCCAGTACTTC. Translation gives CASSPRQGAYETQYF.

The rearrangement uses TRBV27 and TRBJ2-7, with D perhaps TRBD2 (6 bases). Trimming took 8 bases from V and 4 from J, leaving 21 bases between them. Germline lookup yields CDR1 MNHEY and CDR2 SMNVEV (reference sequence). The CDR3 is 15 residues long. The chain's CDR3 is CASGTLAEVPYEQYF. CDR3 nucleotides: TGTGCCAGCGGGACTTTAGCGGAGGTACCGTACGAGCAGTACTTC.

The chain links TRBV5-1 to TRBJ1-1; D remains ambiguous. The CDR3 consists of 13 residues. Between the trimmed V and J ends, which lost 2 bases and 1 base, there was a span of 6 bases. Germline CDR1 reads SGHRS; CDR2 reads YFSETQ. CDR3 sequence: CASSFGENTEAFF. The CDR3 nucleotides are TGCGCCAGCAGCTTCGGAGAGAACACTGAAGCTTTCTTT.

The gene calls are TRBV4-1 and TRBJ2-7; 7 nucleotides match TRBD1. The CDR3 loop spans 14 amino acids. The germline V gene has CDR1 MGHRA and CDR2 YSYEKL. V gave up 0 bases and J gave up 2 bases; unmatched junction bases: 1. CDR3 nucleotides: TGCGCCAGCAGCCAAGAAAGGGGGCCCTACGAGCAGTACTTC. This encodes CASSQERGPYEQYF.

This chain links TRBV10-3 with TRBJ2-1; 11 bases match TRBD2. The germline V gene has CDR1 ENHRY and CDR2 SYGVKD. CDR3 size: 15 residues. Germline trimming cut 3 bases from V and 6 bases from J; bases unmatched to any gene: 4. In DNA form, the CDR3 reads TGTGCCATCAGTGAACCCGGGACTAGCGGCAATGAGCAGTTCTTC. This codes for CAISEPGTSGNEQFF.

The rearrangement links TRBV18 to TRBJ1-2, with unresolved D. The CDR3 is 14 amino acids. The V end was cut by 3 bases, the J end by 7 bases, with 15 bases between. The germline gives CDR1 KGHSH, CDR2 LQKENI. The CDR3 DNA follows: TGTGCCAGCTCACCTTCTCCGGACTCGTCTGGCTACACCTTC. Its protein is CASSPSPDSSGYTF.

This clone was seen just once. The chain joins TRBV25-1 to TRBJ2-2; 10 bases align to TRBD2. Germline loops: CDR1 MGHDK, CDR2 SYGVNS. The J segment lost 1 base and the V segment lost 8 bases, leaving 1 base of the junction unmatched. The CDR3 has 14 amino acids. The DNA for the CDR3 is TGTGCCAGCGGACTAGCGGTGAACACCGGGGAGCTGTTTTTT. This codes for CASGLAVNTGELFF.

The rearrangement uses TRBV18 and TRBJ2-2, with 8 bases matching TRBD2. Germline values: CDR1 KGHSH, CDR2 LQKENI. V shed 10 bases and J 1 base; nucleotides not matched to a gene: 5. The CDR3 extends over 14 amino acids. CDR3 bases: TGTGCCACCCCCCGGGGGGGGAACACCGGGGAGCTGTTTTTT. This sequence encodes CATPRGGNTGELFF.

The chain links TRBV9 to TRBJ1-4, with unresolved D. In germline, CDR1 is SGDLS, CDR2 YYNGEE. Trimming left V 3 bases short and J 1 base short, with 19 bases between. The CDR3 has 18 residues. CDR3 in DNA: TGTGCCAGCAGCGGGGATCCTTATGAACTAGGAACTAATGAAAAACTGTTTTTT. Its translation is CASSGDPYELGTNEKLFF. The whole variable domain, remainder taken from reference TRBV9 and TRBJ1-4, is DSGVTQTPKHLITATGQRVTLRCSPRSGDLSVYWYQQSLDQGLQFLIQYYNGEERAKGNILERFSAQQFPDLHSELNLSSLELGDSALYFCASSGDPYELGTNEKLFFGSGTQLSVL.

The gene calls are TRBV7-9 and TRBJ2-7, with 9 bases lining up with TRBD1. The CDR3 runs 13 residues. From germline, CDR1 is SEHNR and CDR2 FQNEAQ (reference sequence). The junction had 4 bases not matched to a gene; V was cut back by 5 bases and J by 5 bases. The CDR3 loop is CASSLGQGHEQYF. The CDR3 DNA sequence: TGTGCCAGCAGCCTCGGACAGGGGCACGAGCAGTACTTC.

The chain has TRBV10-3 and TRBJ1-2; perhaps TRBD1 as D (6 bases). Germline V CDR1 and CDR2: ENHRY, SYGVKD. This CDR3 has 14 amino acids. V lost 2 bases, J lost 8 bases, and 15 bases lay in between. DNA of the CDR3: TGTGCCATCAGTGAGGCCTCAGGGGTTCGAGGCTACACCTTC. Amino acids: CAISEASGVRGYTF.

The CDR3 nucleotides read TGTGCCTGGAGTCCAGGGACAGCCCACTTCTACGAGCAGTACTTC. Amino acid sequence: CAWSPGTAHFYEQYF. The chain uses TRBV30 and TRBJ2-7, with 7 bases that match TRBD1. Germline lookup yields CDR1 GTSNPN and CDR2 SVGIG (reference sequence). V lost 2 bases to trimming and J lost 3 bases; unmatched junction nucleotides: 10. The length of the CDR3 is 15 residues.

V is TRBV5-1 and J is TRBJ2-5; 9 bases are shared with TRBD2. Germline CDR1 is SGHRS and CDR2 is YFSETQ. Trimming at V came to 7 bases and at J to 2 bases, leaving 6 bases not matched to a gene. This CDR3 region has 14 residues. The CDR3 reads CASSTSGNQETQYF. Written as DNA, the CDR3 is TGCGCCAGCTCGACTAGCGGTAATCAAGAGACCCAGTACTTC.

The chain links TRBV6-5 to TRBJ1-5, with 8 nucleotides matching TRBD1. Trimming took 6 bases from V and 6 from J; bases not matched to a gene: 7. The CDR3 loop spans 14 amino acids. Germline V gives CDR1 MNHEY, CDR2 SVGAGI. CDR3 coding DNA: TGTGCCAGCAGCTCCGGACAGGGCAGTCAGCCCCAGCATTTT. Protein sequence: CASSSGQGSQPQHF.